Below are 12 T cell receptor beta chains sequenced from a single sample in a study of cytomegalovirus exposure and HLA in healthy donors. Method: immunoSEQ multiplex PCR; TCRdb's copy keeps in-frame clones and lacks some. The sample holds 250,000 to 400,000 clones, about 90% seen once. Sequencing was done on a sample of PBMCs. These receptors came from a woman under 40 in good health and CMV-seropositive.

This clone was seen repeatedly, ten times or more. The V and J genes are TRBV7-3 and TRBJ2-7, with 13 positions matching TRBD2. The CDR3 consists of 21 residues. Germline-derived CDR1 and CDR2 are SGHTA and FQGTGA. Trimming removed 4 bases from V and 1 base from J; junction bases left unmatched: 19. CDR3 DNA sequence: TGTGCCAGCAGCTCAACCCCAAATAGACTAGCGGGAGGATTTCGGTCCTACGAGCAGTACTTC. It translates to CASSSTPNRLAGGFRSYEQYF.

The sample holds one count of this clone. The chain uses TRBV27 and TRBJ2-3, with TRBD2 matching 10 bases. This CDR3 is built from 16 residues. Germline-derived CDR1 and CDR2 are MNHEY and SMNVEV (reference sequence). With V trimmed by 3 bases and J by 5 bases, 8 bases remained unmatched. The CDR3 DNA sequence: TGTGCCAGCAGTTTTTTTGCTAGCGGGAGTTTAGATACGCAGTATTTT. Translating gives CASSFFASGSLDTQYF.

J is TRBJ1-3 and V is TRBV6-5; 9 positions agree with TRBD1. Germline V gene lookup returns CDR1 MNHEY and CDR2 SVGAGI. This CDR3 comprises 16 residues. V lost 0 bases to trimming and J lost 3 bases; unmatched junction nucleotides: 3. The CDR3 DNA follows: TGTGCCAGCAGTTACTCATGGACAGGGGATGGAAACACCATATATTTT. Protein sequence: CASSYSWTGDGNTIYF.

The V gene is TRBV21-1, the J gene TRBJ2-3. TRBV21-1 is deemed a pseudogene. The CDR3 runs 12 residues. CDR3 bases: TGTGCCAGCAGCAACGGCGCAGATACGCAGTATTTT. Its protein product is CASSNGADTQYF.

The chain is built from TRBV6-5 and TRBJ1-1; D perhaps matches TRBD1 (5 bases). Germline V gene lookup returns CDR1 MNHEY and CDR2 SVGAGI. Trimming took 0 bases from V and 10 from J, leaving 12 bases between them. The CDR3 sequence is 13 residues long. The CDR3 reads CASSYSTGAGAFF. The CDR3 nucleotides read TGTGCCAGCAGTTACTCCACAGGTGCTGGAGCTTTCTTT.

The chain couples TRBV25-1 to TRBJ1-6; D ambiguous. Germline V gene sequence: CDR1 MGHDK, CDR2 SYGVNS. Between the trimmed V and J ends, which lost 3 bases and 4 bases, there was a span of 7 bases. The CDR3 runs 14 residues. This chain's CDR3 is CASSDRGYNSPLHF. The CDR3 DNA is TGTGCCAGCAGTGATCGGGGTTATAATTCACCCCTCCACTTT.

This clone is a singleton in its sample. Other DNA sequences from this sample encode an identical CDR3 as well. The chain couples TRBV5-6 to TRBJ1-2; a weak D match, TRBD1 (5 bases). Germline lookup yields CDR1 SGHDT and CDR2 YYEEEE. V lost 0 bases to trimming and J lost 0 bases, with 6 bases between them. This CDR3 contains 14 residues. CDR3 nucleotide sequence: TGTGCCAGCAGCTTGGGGGGCGCTAACTATGGCTACACCTTC. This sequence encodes CASSLGGANYGYTF.

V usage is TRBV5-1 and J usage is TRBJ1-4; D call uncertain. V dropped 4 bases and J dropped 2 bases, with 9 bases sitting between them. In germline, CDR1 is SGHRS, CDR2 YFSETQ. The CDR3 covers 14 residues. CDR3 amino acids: CASSLHTTNEKLFF. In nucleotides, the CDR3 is TGCGCCAGCAGCCTACACACTACTAATGAAAAACTGTTTTTT.

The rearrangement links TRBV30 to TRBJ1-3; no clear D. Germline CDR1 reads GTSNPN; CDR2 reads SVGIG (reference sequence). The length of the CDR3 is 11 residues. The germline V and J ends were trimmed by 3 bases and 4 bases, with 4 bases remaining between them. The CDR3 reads CAWSDGNTIYF. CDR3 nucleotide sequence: TGTGCCTGGAGCGACGGAAACACCATATATTTT.

The CDR3 protein is CASRGRLNGAYEQYF. The CDR3 DNA reads TGTGCCAGCAGGGGCCGACTAAACGGGGCCTACGAGCAGTACTTC. The chain employs TRBV27 and TRBJ2-7, with D maybe TRBD2 (5 bases). V lost 6 bases to trimming and J lost 2 bases, with 17 bases between them. The CDR3 has 15 residues. Germline CDR1 MNHEY, CDR2 SMNVEV (reference sequence).

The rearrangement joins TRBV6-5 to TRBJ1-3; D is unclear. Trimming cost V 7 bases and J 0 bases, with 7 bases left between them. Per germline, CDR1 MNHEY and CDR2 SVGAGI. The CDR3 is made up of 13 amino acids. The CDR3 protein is CASKEVSGNTIYF. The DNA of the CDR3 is TGTGCCAGCAAAGAGGTCTCTGGAAACACCATATATTTT.

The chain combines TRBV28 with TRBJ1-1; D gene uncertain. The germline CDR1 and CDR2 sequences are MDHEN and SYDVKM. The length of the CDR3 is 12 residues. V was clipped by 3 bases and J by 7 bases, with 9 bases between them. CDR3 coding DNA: TGTGCCAGCAGTTTTGGGCGGGGTGAAGCTTTCTTT. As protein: CASSFGRGEAFF. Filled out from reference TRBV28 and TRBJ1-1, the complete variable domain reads DVKVTQSSRYLVKRTGEKVFLECVQDMDHENMFWYRQDPGLGLRLIYFSYDVKMKEKGDIPEGYSVSREKKERFSLILESASTNQTSMYLCASSFGRGEAFFGQGTRLTVV.